The clone carrying this TCR beta chain was seen only a few times. The target antigen is unknown. This sample was included in a study of OX40 agonist ivuxolimab in advanced cancers. The overall study: Past anti-PD-1, anti-PD-L1 or anti-CTLA-4 therapy was accepted, and 35% to 45% had received some.

General study points: More expanded clones were seen, on average, in CD8+ T cells than in CD4+.

CDR3 size: 14 residues. Germline V gene lookup returns CDR1 SGDLS and CDR2 YYNGEE. Trimming took off 4 bases at V and 4 bases at J, with 14 bases between the two ends. The assay was immunoSEQ multiplex PCR, and TCRdb's table has in-frame clones only and misses some. The repertoire includes around 74,000 clones, 85% of them detected once, and 0.5% to 0.8% sits in the top ten. The rearrangement uses TRBV9 and TRBJ1-1, with a possible D match to TRBD1 (6 bases). The sample here was CD4+ or CD8+ T cells sorted from blood, taken in a trial of the OX40 agonist ivuxolimab. This TCR was recovered from an adult with an advanced solid tumor such as melanoma, head and neck, liver or kidney cancer. The CDR3 sequence is CASSPSGGATEAFF. The CDR3 nucleotides are TGTGCCAGCAGCCCCTCGGGGGGGGCCACTGAAGCTTTCTTT.